Listed here are 19 T cell receptor beta chains from one sample, sequenced in a study of vaccination effects on CD4 cells after COVID-19. Viral peptide pool expansion of antigen-specific CD4+ T cells preceded sequencing in the ViraFEST assay. An approximately nine-day culture period preceded the isolation of CD4+ T cells. The person acquired a PCR-confirmed SARS-CoV-2 infection between March and December 2020. TCRdb's table, derived via immunoSEQ multiplex PCR, lists solely in-frame clones and lacks some. The table records fewer than 25,000 clones, roughly 74% of them present only once. Their antigen targets remain unknown. Sequenced here: CD4+ T cells from PBMCs cultured with a peptide pool, sampled before COVID-19 vaccination. These receptors all come from a human donor who had a prior SARS-CoV-2 infection.

This chain uses TRBV5-1 with TRBJ2-3; D is unclear. The CDR3 contains 14 residues. With 0 bases removed from V and 3 bases from J, the gap between germline ends came to 8 bases. CDR1 is SGHRS and CDR2 is YFSETQ in the germline V gene. CDR3 sequence (DNA): TGCGCCAGCAGCTTGGCCGGTGAGACAGATACGCAGTATTTT. Residues: CASSLAGETDTQYF.

The CDR3: CASSPQTNHNEQFF. CDR3 nucleotides: TGCGCCAGCAGCCCCCAAACTAATCACAATGAGCAGTTCTTC. The rearrangement joins TRBV5-1 to TRBJ2-1; D remains unclear. CDR1 SGHRS and CDR2 YFSETQ come from the germline V gene. Trimming shortened V by 4 bases and J by 5 bases, and 13 bases separated the two germline ends. The length of the CDR3 is 14 residues.

This sequence joins TRBV11-3 and TRBJ1-2, with TRBD1 as a possible D gene (6 bases). CDR1 and CDR2 (germline): SGHNT, YENEEA. This CDR3 is 14 amino acids long. The V end was cut by 3 bases, the J end by 7 bases, with 15 bases between. This CDR3 reads CASSFGIQGFGYTF. The CDR3 DNA is TGTGCCAGCAGCTTTGGAATACAGGGTTTTGGCTACACCTTC.

This clone was observed a single time. The rearrangement joins TRBV5-1 to TRBJ1-4; maybe TRBD1 (6 bases). V was pared by 4 bases and J by 5 bases, with 12 bases between. Germline CDR1 and CDR2: SGHRS and YFSETQ. CDR3 length: 14 residues. The CDR3 spells CASSRRTGNEKLFF. The CDR3 nucleotides read TGCGCCAGCAGCCGAAGAACAGGGAATGAAAAACTGTTTTTT. The full variable domain, with the rest looked up from reference TRBV5-1 and TRBJ1-4, is KAGVTQTPRYLIKTRGQQVTLSCSPISGHRSVSWYQQTPGQGLQFLFEYFSETQRNKGNFPGRFSGRQFSNSRSEMNVSTLELGDSALYLCASSRRTGNEKLFFGSGTQLSVL.

The chain employs TRBV7-2 and TRBJ2-7; D unresolved. This CDR3 has 11 amino acids. The germline V and J ends were trimmed by 5 bases and 4 bases, with 6 bases remaining between them. Germline V gene data show CDR1 as SGHTA and CDR2 as FQGNSA. The CDR3 DNA sequence: TGTGCCAGCAGCCGGAATTACGAGCAGTACTTC. Protein: CASSRNYEQYF.

CDR3 bases: TGTGCCAGCAGCCCGCGGACGGCCACCGGGGAGCTGTTTTTT. It translates to CASSPRTATGELFF. This sequence joins TRBV9 and TRBJ2-2; no firm D call. Trimming removed 4 bases from V and 4 bases from J, with 11 bases in between. Germline-derived CDR1 and CDR2 are SGDLS and YYNGEE. This CDR3 has 14 residues.

This clone has just a few counts. This rearrangement joins TRBV6-5 to TRBJ1-1; the match to TRBD1 covers 7 bases. Trimming cost V 4 bases and J 0 bases; bases outside gene matches: 5. This CDR3 contains 15 residues. Germline CDR1 reads MNHEY; CDR2 reads SVGAGI. The CDR3 loop reads CASSWDRKLNTEAFF. CDR3 nucleotides: TGTGCCAGCAGTTGGGACAGAAAATTGAACACTGAAGCTTTCTTT.

The chain links TRBV3-1 (or the pseudogene TRBV3-2) to TRBJ1-5; D may be TRBD1 (5 bases). In germline, CDR1 is LGHDT, CDR2 YNNKEL (reference sequence). This CDR3 is built from 14 residues. The germline V and J ends were trimmed by 6 bases and 1 base, with 10 bases remaining between them. CDR3 nucleotides: TGTGCCAGCAGTCGCCAGGGCAGCAATCAGCCCCAGCATTTT. Translation gives CASSRQGSNQPQHF.

The gene calls are TRBV30 and TRBJ2-1; 8 bases agree with TRBD2. With 2 bases clipped from V and 9 bases from J, the junction kept 9 bases outside the gene matches. This CDR3 spans 14 amino acids. Per germline, CDR1 GTSNPN and CDR2 SVGIG (reference sequence). Written as DNA, the CDR3 is TGTGCCTGGAGTCCGGGGGGGCCTGTGTCTGAGCAGTTCTTC. Amino acids: CAWSPGGPVSEQFF.

This sequence joins TRBV4-2 and TRBJ2-1; TRBD2 matches 8 bases. The junction had 14 bases not matched to a gene; V was cut back by 4 bases and J by 0 bases. CDR3 size: 19 residues. Germline CDR1 reads LGHNA; CDR2 reads YNFKEQ. The CDR3 DNA follows: TGTGCCAGCAGCCGCATCTATGGAACTAGCGGAAGCTCCTACAATGAGCAGTTCTTC. This encodes CASSRIYGTSGSSYNEQFF.

J is TRBJ2-7 and V is TRBV10-1; D remains ambiguous. The V end lost 5 bases, the J end lost 2 bases, and 13 bases lay between the germline ends. Germline lookup yields CDR1 WNHNN and CDR2 SYGVQD (reference sequence). CDR3 length: 14 residues. The CDR3 region is CASSLRTETYEQYF. The CDR3 DNA reads TGCGCCAGCAGTCTCAGGACGGAAACCTACGAGCAGTACTTC.

The chain uses TRBV7-9 and TRBJ1-1, with TRBD1 identical over 8 bases. The germline CDR1 and CDR2 sequences are SEHNR and FQNEAQ (reference sequence). The V gene end was trimmed by 1 base and the J gene end by 0 bases; junction bases not matched to a gene: 1. The CDR3 spans 15 residues. For the CDR3, the DNA is TGTGCCAGCAGCTTAGAGGGACAGGTGAACACTGAAGCTTTCTTT. Translation: CASSLEGQVNTEAFF.

The rearrangement uses TRBV2 and TRBJ1-1; D not resolved. The CDR3 is 13 residues long. Trimming left V 6 bases short and J 4 bases short, with 12 bases between. Germline CDR1 reads SNHLY; CDR2 reads FYNNEI. CDR3 DNA: TGTGCCAGCAGGAGGGTATTACCCACTGAAGCTTTCTTT. It encodes CASRRVLPTEAFF.

The chain links TRBV4-2 to TRBJ1-4; TRBD1 might be the D (6 bases). CDR1 is LGHNA, CDR2 YNFKEQ, per germline. Trimming cost V 0 bases and J 7 bases, with 15 bases left between them. The CDR3 runs 16 residues. CDR3 DNA sequence: TGTGCCAGCAGCCAAGATGAGGTGCGGGGGCGTGAAAAACTGTTTTTT. This sequence encodes CASSQDEVRGREKLFF.

The chain combines TRBV6-5 with TRBJ1-4; a weak D match, TRBD1 (5 bases). In germline, CDR1 is MNHEY, CDR2 SVGAGI. V shed 7 bases and J shed 6 bases, with 18 bases lying between them. The CDR3 runs to 15 residues. The DNA of the CDR3 is TGTGCCAGCATTCCGGGACGGGACGGGTATGAAAAACTGTTTTTT. It codes for CASIPGRDGYEKLFF.

This clone was seen more than once but under ten times. V gene TRBV9 combines with J gene TRBJ2-1, with D perhaps matching TRBD1 or TRBD2 (5 bases each). Per the germline V gene, CDR1 is SGDLS and CDR2 is YYNGEE. This CDR3 has 14 residues. The V end was cut by 0 bases, the J end by 7 bases, with 11 bases between. The DNA of the CDR3 is TGTGCCAGCAGCGTAGGTAACAGGAGGAATGAGCAGTTCTTC. It is translated as CASSVGNRRNEQFF. Based on the CDR3 plus reference TRBV9 and TRBJ2-1, the full variable domain is DSGVTQTPKHLITATGQRVTLRCSPRSGDLSVYWYQQSLDQGLQFLIQYYNGEERAKGNILERFSAQQFPDLHSELNLSSLELGDSALYFCASSVGNRRNEQFFGPGTRLTVL.

CDR3 loop: CASSQSGRAGSSSGEQFF. Here the CDR3 DNA reads TGTGCCAGCAGTCAGAGCGGGAGGGCCGGATCCTCAAGTGGTGAGCAGTTCTTC. The chain is built from TRBV14 and TRBJ2-1; 10 bases align to TRBD2. Germline CDR1 reads SGHDN; CDR2 reads FVKESK. This CDR3 spans 18 amino acids. J lost 9 bases, V lost 6 bases, and 20 bases had no gene match.

DNA for the CDR3: TGTGCCAGCAGCTTCGACAGGGCTAATCAGCCCCAGCATTTT. Its translation: CASSFDRANQPQHF. The J gene is TRBJ1-5, the V gene TRBV5-4; 7 bases agree with TRBD1. Germline V gene lookup returns CDR1 SGHNT and CDR2 YYREEE (reference sequence). This CDR3 comprises 14 residues. V gave up 2 bases and J gave up 4 bases; unmatched junction bases: 3.

There are a few counts of this clone. The CDR3, as DNA: TGTGCCAGCAGCGAACGGGAAGGGGTCACCGGGGAGCTGTTTTTT. Translating it yields CASSEREGVTGELFF. The chain combines TRBV5-5 with TRBJ2-2, with D possibly called TRBD1 or TRBD2 (5 bases each). The CDR3 spans 15 residues. Germline CDR1 is SGHKS and CDR2 is YYEKEE (reference sequence). The ends were cut back, 4 bases at V and 4 bases at J, with 14 bases in the middle.